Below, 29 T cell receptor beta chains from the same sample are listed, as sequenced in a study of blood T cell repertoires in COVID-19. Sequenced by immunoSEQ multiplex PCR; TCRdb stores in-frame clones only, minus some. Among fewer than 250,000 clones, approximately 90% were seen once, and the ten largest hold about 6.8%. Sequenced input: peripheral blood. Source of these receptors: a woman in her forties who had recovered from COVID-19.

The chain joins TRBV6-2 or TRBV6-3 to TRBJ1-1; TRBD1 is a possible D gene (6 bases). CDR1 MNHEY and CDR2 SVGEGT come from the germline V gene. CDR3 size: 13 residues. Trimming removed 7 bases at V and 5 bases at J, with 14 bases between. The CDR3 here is CASTPGGQTEAFF. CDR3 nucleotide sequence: TGTGCCAGCACCCCGGGGGGGCAGACTGAAGCTTTCTTT.

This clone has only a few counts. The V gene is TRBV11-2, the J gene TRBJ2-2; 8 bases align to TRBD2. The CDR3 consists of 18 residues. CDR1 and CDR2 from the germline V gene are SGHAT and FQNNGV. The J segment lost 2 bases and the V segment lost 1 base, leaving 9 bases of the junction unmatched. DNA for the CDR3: TGTGCCAGCAGCTTAGGCGATAGCGGGGTCTATAACACCGGGGAGCTGTTTTTT. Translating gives CASSLGDSGVYNTGELFF.

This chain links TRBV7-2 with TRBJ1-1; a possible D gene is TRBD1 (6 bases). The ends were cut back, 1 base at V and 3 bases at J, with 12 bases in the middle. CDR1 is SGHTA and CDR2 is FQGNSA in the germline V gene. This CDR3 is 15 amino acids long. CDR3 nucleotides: TGTGCCAGCAGCTTAGTACAGGGTGGGGACACTGAAGCTTTCTTT. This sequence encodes CASSLVQGGDTEAFF.

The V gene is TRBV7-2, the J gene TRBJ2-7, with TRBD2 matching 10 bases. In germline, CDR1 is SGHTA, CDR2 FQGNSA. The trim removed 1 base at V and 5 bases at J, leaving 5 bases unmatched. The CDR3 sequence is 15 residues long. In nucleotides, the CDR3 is TGTGCCAGCAGCTTAGAATCGCTAGCGGGAGACGAGCAGTACTTC. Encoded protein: CASSLESLAGDEQYF.

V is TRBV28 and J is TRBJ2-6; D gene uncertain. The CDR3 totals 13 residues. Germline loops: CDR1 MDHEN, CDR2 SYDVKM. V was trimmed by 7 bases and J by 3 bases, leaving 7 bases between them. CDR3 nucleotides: TGTGCCAGCAAGTCAGGTGGGGCCAACGTCCTGACTTTC. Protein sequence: CASKSGGANVLTF.

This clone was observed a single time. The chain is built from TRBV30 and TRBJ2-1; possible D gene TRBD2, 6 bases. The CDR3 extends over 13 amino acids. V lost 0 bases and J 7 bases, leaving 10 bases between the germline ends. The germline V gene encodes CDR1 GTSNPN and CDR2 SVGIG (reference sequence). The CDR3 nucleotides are TGTGCCTGGAGTGTTTGGGGGGAAAATGAGCAGTTCTTC. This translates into CAWSVWGENEQFF.

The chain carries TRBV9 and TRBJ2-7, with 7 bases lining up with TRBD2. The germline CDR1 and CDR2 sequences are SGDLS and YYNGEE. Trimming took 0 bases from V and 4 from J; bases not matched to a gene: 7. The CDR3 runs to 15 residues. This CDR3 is CASSVVASGNYEQYF. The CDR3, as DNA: TGTGCCAGCAGCGTAGTTGCCAGCGGGAATTACGAGCAGTACTTC.

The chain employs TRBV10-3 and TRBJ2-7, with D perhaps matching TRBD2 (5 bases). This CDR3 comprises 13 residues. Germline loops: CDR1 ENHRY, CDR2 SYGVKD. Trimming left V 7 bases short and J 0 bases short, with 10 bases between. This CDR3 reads CAITDGGSYEQYF. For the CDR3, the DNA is TGTGCCATCACGGACGGAGGCTCCTACGAGCAGTACTTC.

The CDR3 coding sequence is TGTGCCAGCAGTTTGCGGCCTAGCCCACTTGGTTACTATGAGCAGTTCTTC. Its protein product is CASSLRPSPLGYYEQFF. This rearrangement joins TRBV27 to TRBJ2-1, with D possibly being TRBD2 (5 bases). There are 17 residues in the CDR3. Germline V CDR1 and CDR2: MNHEY, SMNVEV (reference sequence). Trimming took off 3 bases at V and 8 bases at J, with 23 bases between the two ends.

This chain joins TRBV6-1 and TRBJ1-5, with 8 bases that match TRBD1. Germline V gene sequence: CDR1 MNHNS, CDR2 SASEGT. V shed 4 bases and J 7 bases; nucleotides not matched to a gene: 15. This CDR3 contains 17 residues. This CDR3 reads CASSGTESRGRLQPQHF. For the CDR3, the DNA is TGTGCCAGCAGTGGTACCGAATCCAGGGGGCGCCTCCAGCCCCAGCATTTT.

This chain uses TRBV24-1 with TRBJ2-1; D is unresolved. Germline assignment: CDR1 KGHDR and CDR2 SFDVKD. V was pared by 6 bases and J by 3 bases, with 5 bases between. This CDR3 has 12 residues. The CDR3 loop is CATSTVYNEQFF. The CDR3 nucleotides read TGTGCCACCAGTACGGTCTACAATGAGCAGTTCTTC.

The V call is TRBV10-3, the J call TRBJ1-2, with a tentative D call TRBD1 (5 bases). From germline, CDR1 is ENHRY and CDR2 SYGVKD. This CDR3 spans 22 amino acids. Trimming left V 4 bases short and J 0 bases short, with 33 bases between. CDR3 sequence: CAISGKDADNGHIGQTNYGYTF. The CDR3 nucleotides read TGTGCCATCAGTGGAAAGGATGCCGACAACGGCCATATCGGACAAACTAACTATGGCTACACCTTC.

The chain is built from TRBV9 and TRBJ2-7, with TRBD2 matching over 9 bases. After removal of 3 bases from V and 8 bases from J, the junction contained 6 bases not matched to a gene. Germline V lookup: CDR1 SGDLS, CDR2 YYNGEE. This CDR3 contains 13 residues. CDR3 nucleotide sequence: TGTGCCAGCAGCGACCGACTAGCGGATAAGCAGTACTTC. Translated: CASSDRLADKQYF.

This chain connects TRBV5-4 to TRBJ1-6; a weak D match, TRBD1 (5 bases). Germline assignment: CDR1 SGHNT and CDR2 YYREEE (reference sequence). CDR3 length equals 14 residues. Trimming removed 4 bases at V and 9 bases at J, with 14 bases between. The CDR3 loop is CASSPEGVSSPLHF. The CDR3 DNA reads TGTGCCAGCAGCCCCGAAGGGGTTAGTTCACCCCTCCACTTT.

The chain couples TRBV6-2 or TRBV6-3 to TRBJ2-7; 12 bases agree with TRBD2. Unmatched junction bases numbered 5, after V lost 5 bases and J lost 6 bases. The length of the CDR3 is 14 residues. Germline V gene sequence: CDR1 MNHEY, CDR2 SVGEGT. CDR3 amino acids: CASSQTSGRSEQYF. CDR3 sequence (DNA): TGTGCCAGCAGTCAGACTAGCGGGAGATCCGAGCAGTACTTC.

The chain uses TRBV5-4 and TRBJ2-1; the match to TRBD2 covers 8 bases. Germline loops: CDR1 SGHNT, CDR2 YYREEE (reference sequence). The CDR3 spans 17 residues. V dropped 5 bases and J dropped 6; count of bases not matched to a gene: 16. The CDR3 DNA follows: TGTGCCAGCAGACGGGAAAGAAGCGGGAGAGGTGGCAATGAGCAGTTCTTC. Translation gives CASRRERSGRGGNEQFF.

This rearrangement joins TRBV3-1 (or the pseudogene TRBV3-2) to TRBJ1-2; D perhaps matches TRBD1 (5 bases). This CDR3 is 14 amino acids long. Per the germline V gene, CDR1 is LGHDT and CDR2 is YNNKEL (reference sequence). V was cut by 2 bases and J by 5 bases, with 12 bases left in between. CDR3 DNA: TGTGCCAGCAGCCAAACAACAGGAGAGTATGGCTACACCTTC. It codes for CASSQTTGEYGYTF.

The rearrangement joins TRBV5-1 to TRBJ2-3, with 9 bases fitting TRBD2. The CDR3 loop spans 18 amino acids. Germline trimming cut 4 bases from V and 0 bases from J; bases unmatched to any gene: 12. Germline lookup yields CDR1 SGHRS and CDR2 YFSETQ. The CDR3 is CASSPILLAGVSTDTQYF. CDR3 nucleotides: TGCGCCAGCAGCCCGATCCTTTTAGCGGGGGTAAGCACAGATACGCAGTATTTT.

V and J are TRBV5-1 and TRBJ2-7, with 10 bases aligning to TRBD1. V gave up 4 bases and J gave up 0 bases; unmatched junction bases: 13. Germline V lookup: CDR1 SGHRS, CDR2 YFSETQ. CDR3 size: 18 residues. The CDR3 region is CASSSGTGVFFDSYEQYF. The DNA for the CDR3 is TGCGCCAGCAGCAGCGGGACAGGGGTGTTCTTCGACTCCTACGAGCAGTACTTC.

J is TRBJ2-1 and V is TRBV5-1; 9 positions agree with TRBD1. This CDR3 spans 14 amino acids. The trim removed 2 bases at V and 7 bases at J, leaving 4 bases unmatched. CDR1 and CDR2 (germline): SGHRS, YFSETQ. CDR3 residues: CASSLQGADNEQFF. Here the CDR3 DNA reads TGCGCCAGCAGCTTACAGGGGGCTGATAATGAGCAGTTCTTC.

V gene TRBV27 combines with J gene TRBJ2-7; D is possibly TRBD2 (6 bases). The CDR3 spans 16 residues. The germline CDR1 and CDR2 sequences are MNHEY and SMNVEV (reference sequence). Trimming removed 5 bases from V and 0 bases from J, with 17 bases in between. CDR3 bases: TGTGCCAGCAGTCCTTTCGCGACGACTAGCTCCTACGAGCAGTACTTC. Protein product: CASSPFATTSSYEQYF.

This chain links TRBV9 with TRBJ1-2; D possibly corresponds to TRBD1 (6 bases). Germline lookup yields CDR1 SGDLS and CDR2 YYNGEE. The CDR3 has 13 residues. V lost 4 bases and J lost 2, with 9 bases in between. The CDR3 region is CASSRDNNYGYTF. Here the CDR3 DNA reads TGTGCCAGCAGCCGGGACAACAACTATGGCTACACCTTC.

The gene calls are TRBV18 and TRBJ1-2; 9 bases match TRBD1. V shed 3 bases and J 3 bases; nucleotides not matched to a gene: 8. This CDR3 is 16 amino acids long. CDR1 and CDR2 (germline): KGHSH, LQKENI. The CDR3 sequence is CASSPKQGAGDYGYTF. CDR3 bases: TGTGCCAGCTCACCGAAACAGGGGGCTGGCGACTATGGCTACACCTTC. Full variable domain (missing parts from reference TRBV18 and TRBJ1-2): NAGVMQNPRHLVRRRGQEARLRCSPMKGHSHVYWYRQLPEEGLKFMVYLQKENIIDESGMPKERFSAEFPKEGPSILRIQQVVRGDSAAYFCASSPKQGAGDYGYTFGSGTRLTVV.

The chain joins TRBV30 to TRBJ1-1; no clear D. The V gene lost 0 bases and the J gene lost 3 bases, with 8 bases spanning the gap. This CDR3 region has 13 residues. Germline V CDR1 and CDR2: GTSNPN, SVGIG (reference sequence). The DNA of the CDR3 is TGTGCCTGGAGTGTCCAGGAAGACACTGAAGCTTTCTTT. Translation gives CAWSVQEDTEAFF.

CDR3 DNA: TGTGCCAGCAGCCCGGTTGGAGAGACCCAGTACTTC. It specifies CASSPVGETQYF. The chain carries TRBV14 and TRBJ2-5; D call uncertain. The CDR3 covers 12 residues. Trimming removed 4 bases at V and 4 bases at J, with 7 bases between. Germline values: CDR1 SGHDN, CDR2 FVKESK.

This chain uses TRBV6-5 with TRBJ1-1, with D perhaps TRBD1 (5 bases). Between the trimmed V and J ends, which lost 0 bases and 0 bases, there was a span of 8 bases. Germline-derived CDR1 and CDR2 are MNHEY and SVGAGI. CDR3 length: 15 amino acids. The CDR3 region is CASSYSAGLNTEAFF. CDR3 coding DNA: TGTGCCAGCAGTTACTCTGCAGGGCTGAACACTGAAGCTTTCTTT.

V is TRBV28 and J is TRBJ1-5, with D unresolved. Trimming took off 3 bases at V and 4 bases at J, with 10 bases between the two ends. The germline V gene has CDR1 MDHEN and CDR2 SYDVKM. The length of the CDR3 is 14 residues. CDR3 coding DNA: TGTGCCAGCAGTTTGGGAGATTTGAATCAGCCCCAGCATTTT. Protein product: CASSLGDLNQPQHF.

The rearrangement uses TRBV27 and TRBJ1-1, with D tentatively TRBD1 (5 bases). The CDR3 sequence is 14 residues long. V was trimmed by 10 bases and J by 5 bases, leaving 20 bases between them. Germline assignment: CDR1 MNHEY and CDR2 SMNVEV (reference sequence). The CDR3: CATSLRGVRTEAFF. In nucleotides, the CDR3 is TGTGCCACCTCCCTCCGGGGGGTAAGAACTGAAGCTTTCTTT.

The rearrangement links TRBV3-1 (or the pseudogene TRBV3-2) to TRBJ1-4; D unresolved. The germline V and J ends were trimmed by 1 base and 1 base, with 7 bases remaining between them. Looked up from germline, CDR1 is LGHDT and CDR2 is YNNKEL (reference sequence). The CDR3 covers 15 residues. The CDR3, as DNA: TGTGCCAGCAGCCAAGTAGTGGTAACTAATGAAAAACTGTTTTTT. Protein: CASSQVVVTNEKLFF.